This T cell receptor beta chain is from a study of cytomegalovirus exposure and HLA in healthy donors. Study outcomes and limitations: Most TCR beta V segments were productive about 87% or about 30% of the time in an earlier analysis. Follow-up analysis later connected one missense variant in DCLRE1C with trimming of TCR beta V- and J-genes. Sequencing probably produced one cluster of sequence variants that were highly shared.

Turning to this clone: Antigen unknown.

PCR used 60 Vbeta primers and 13 Jbeta primers. TCRdb keeps only in-frame clones here, not all; method: immunoSEQ multiplex PCR. Of hundreds of thousands of clones listed, around nine tenths are singletons. This receptor was obtained from a woman aged 18-30 years in good health and CMV-seronegative. Sequencing was performed on PBMCs.

In nucleotides, the CDR3 is TGTGCCAGCAGTCTACTAGCGGGTAGGGACAATGAGCAGTTCTTC. Translating gives CASSLLAGRDNEQFF. This rearrangement joins TRBV2 to TRBJ2-1, with TRBD2 matching over 9 bases. There are 15 residues in the CDR3. Germline V gene data show CDR1 as SNHLY and CDR2 as FYNNEI. J was trimmed by 5 bases and V by 5 bases; bases with no gene match: 7.